This TCR beta chain was recovered during a study of control samples from healthy donors and cancer patients. Comment on this clone: One end of the junction does not line up with germline, which may come from a read error.

Data came from immunoSEQ multiplex PCR; TCRdb stores just in-frame clones and leaves some out. This sample yields 78,000 or so clones, of which roughly 80% are seen a single time; roughly 15% belongs to the top ten. The CDR3 has 13 residues. Germline V gene sequence: CDR1 SGDLS, CDR2 YYNGEE. The rearrangement links TRBV9 to TRBJ2-3; no definite D call. This TCR came from a man aged 50 or older in good health. Sequenced: blood. CDR3 sequence (DNA): TGTGCCAGCGGCGTCGGGTCCACAGATACGCAGTATTTT. Translation gives CASGVGSTDTQYF.